The 9 T cell receptor beta chains given below trace back to one sample, sequenced in a study of blood T cell repertoires in COVID-19. Here immunoSEQ multiplex PCR was the method, and the copy in TCRdb shows in-frame clones only, minus some. The table lists roughly 320,000 clones, 89% of them singletons, with approximately 2% in the top ten. The sequencing input was peripheral blood. The receptors shown here come from a woman aged 25 to 45 with COVID-19, enrolled during active disease.

The gene calls are TRBV9 and TRBJ2-2; TRBD1 aligns across 11 bases. The CDR3 covers 16 residues. V shed 2 bases, J shed 4 bases, and the junction held 4 bases outside the gene matches. CDR1 and CDR2 from the germline V gene are SGDLS and YYNGEE. CDR3 residues: CASSVGQGATTGELFF. Here the CDR3 DNA reads TGTGCCAGCAGCGTCGGACAGGGGGCGACCACCGGGGAGCTGTTTTTT.

CDR3 coding DNA: TGCGCCAGCAGCGCGGGCGACAGGGGGACGACTGAAGCTTTCTTT. It yields the protein CASSAGDRGTTEAFF. V is TRBV5-1 and J is TRBJ1-1; TRBD1 matches at 9 bases. The germline V gene encodes CDR1 SGHRS and CDR2 YFSETQ. The CDR3 length is 15 residues. V gave up 4 bases and J gave up 5 bases; unmatched junction bases: 9.

This clone was seen just once. The chain couples TRBV20-1 to TRBJ2-1; D remains ambiguous. The CDR3 runs 13 residues. The germline V gene has CDR1 DFQATT and CDR2 SNEGSKA (reference sequence). V shed 3 bases and J shed 2 bases, with 8 bases lying between them. DNA for the CDR3: TGCAGTGCTAGTCGAGGAACCTACAATGAGCAGTTCTTC. This codes for CSASRGTYNEQFF.

V is TRBV5-4 and J is TRBJ2-3, with D maybe TRBD2 (6 bases). The V end was cut by 0 bases, the J end by 7 bases, with 15 bases between. The germline V gene encodes CDR1 SGHNT and CDR2 YYREEE (reference sequence). The CDR3 has 15 amino acids. The CDR3 DNA follows: TGTGCCAGCAGCTTGGCCGGGGCTAGCGAGCATACGCAGTATTTT. Residues: CASSLAGASEHTQYF.

The chain combines TRBV2 with TRBJ2-5; tentatively, D is TRBD2 (5 bases). The CDR3 consists of 13 residues. Trimming stripped 6 bases from V and 1 base from J, with 9 bases between. Germline values: CDR1 SNHLY, CDR2 FYNNEI. CDR3 residues: CASREGLQETQYF. The CDR3 DNA reads as TGTGCCAGCAGAGAGGGCCTCCAAGAGACCCAGTACTTC.

This clone was observed a handful of times. This chain connects TRBV19 to TRBJ1-5; D call uncertain. With 5 bases removed from V and 0 bases from J, the gap between germline ends came to 5 bases. The CDR3 contains 13 residues. Germline values: CDR1 LNHDA, CDR2 SQIVND (reference sequence). This chain's CDR3 is CASSPYSNQPQHF. The CDR3, as DNA: TGTGCCAGTAGTCCCTATAGCAATCAGCCCCAGCATTTT.

The chain links TRBV29-1 to TRBJ2-1, with 10 bases matching TRBD2. This CDR3 spans 13 amino acids. J was trimmed by 7 bases and V by 7 bases; bases with no gene match: 7. CDR1 SQVTM and CDR2 ANQGSEA come from the germline V gene. The CDR3 reads CSASSGGPNEQFF. For the CDR3, the DNA is TGCAGCGCCTCTAGCGGGGGCCCTAATGAGCAGTTCTTC.

The chain combines TRBV9 with TRBJ2-3; D is unclear. Per germline, CDR1 SGDLS and CDR2 YYNGEE. The length of the CDR3 is 14 residues. V was clipped by 0 bases and J by 6 bases, with 11 bases between them. The CDR3 DNA reads TGTGCCAGCAGCGTAGTGGCTAGTGAGGATACGCAGTATTTT. It is translated as CASSVVASEDTQYF.

V usage is TRBV27 and J usage is TRBJ1-2; tentative D call: TRBD1 (5 bases). In germline, CDR1 is MNHEY, CDR2 SMNVEV (reference sequence). Trimming left V 6 bases short and J 10 bases short, with 12 bases between. This CDR3 has 11 amino acids. Here the CDR3 DNA reads TGTGCCAGCAGGCGCGGAGGGACCTACACCTTC. Protein sequence: CASRRGGTYTF.